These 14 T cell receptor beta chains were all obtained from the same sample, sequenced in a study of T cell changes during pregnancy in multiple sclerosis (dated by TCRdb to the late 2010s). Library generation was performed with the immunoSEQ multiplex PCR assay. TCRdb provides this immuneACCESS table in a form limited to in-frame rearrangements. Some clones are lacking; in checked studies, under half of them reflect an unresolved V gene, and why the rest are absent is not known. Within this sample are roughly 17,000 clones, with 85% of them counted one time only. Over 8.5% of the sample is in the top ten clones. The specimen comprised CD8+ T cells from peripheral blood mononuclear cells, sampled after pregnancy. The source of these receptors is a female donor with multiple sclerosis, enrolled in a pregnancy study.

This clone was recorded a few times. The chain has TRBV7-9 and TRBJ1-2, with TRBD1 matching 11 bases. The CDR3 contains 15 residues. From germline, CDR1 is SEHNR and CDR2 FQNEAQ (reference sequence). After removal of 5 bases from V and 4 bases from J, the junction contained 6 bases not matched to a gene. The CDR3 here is CASSHGQGAAYGYTF. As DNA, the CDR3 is TGTGCCAGCAGCCATGGACAGGGGGCCGCCTATGGCTACACCTTC.

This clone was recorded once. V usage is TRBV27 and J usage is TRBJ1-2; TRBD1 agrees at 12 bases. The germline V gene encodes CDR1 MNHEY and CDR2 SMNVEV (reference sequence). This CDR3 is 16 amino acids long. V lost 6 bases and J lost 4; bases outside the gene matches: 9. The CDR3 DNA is TGTGCCAGCAGCTCCGGGACAGGGGGCCCATCCTATGGCTACACCTTC. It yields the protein CASSSGTGGPSYGYTF.

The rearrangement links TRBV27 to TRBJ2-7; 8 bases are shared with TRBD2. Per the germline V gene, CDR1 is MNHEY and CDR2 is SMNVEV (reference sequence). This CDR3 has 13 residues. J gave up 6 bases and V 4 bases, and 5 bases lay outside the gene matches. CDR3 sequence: CASSSAGAFEQYF. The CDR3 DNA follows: TGTGCCAGCAGTTCAGCGGGAGCGTTCGAGCAGTACTTC.

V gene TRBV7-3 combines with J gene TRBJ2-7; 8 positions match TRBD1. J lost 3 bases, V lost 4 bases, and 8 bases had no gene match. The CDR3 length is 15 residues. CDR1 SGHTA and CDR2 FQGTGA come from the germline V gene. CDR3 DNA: TGTGCCAGCAGCTCCGCCGGAGGGACAGGCTACGAGCAGTACTTC. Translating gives CASSSAGGTGYEQYF.

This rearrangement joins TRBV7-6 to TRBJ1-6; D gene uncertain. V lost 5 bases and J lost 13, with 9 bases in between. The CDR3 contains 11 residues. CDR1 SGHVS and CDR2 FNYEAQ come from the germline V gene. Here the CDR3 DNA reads TGTGCCAGCAGCCCACCGGGGCCCCTCCACTTT. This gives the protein CASSPPGPLHF.

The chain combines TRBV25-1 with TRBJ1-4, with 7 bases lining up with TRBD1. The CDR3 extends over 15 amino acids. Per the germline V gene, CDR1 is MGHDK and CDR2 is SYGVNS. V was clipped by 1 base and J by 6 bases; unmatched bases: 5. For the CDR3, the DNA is TGTGCCAGCAGTGAATGGGACAGCGGCTATGAAAAACTGTTTTTT. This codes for CASSEWDSGYEKLFF.

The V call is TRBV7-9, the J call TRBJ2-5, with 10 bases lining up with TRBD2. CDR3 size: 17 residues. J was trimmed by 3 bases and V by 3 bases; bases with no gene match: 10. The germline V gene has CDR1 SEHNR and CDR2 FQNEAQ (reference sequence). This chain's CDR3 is CASSFPRVAGGEETQYF. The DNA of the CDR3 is TGTGCCAGCAGCTTCCCCCGGGTAGCGGGAGGTGAAGAGACCCAGTACTTC.

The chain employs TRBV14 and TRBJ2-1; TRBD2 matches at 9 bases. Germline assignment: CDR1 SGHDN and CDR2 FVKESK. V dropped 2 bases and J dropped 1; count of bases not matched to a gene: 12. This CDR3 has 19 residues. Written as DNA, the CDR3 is TGTGCCAGCAGCCAATCGGGAATGATCCTAGCGGGGTCCTACAATGAGCAGTTCTTC. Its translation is CASSQSGMILAGSYNEQFF.

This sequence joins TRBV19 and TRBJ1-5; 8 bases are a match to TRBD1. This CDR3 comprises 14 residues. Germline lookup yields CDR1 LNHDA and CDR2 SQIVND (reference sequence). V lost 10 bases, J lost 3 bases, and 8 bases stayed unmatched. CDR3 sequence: CATHEGQANQPQHF. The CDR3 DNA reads TGTGCCACCCACGAGGGACAGGCCAATCAGCCCCAGCATTTT.

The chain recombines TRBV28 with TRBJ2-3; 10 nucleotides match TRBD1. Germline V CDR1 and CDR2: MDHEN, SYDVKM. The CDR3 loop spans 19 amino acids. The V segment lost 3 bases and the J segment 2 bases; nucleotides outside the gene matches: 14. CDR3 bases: TGTGCCAGCAGTTTTTACCGGGACAGGGGTCCTGGTTCCACAGATACGCAGTATTTT. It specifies CASSFYRDRGPGSTDTQYF. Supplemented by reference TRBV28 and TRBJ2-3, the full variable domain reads DVKVTQSSRYLVKRTGEKVFLECVQDMDHENMFWYRQDPGLGLRLIYFSYDVKMKEKGDIPEGYSVSREKKERFSLILESASTNQTSMYLCASSFYRDRGPGSTDTQYFGPGTRLTVL.

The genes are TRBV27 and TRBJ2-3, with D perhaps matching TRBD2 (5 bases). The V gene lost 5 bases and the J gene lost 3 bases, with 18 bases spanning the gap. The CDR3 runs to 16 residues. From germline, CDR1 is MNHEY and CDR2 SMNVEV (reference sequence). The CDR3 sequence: CASSAPGEIWTDTQYF. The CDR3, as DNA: TGTGCCAGCAGTGCCCCCGGGGAGATATGGACAGATACGCAGTATTTT.

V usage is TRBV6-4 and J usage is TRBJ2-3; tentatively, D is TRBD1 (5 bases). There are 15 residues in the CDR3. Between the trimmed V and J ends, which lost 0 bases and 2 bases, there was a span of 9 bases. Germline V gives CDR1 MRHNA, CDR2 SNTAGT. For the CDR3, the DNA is TGTGCCAGCAGTGACTCAGGGGAACCCACAGATACGCAGTATTTT. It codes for CASSDSGEPTDTQYF.

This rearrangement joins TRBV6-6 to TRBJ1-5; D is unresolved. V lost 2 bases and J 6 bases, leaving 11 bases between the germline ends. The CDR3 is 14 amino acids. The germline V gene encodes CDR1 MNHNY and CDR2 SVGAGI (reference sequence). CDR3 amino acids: CASSYEPTVQPQHF. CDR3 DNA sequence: TGTGCCAGCAGTTACGAGCCCACAGTTCAGCCCCAGCATTTT.

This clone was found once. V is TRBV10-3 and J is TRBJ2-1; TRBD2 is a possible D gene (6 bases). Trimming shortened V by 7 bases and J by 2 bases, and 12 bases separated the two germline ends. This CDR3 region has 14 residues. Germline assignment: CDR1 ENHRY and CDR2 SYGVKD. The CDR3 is CAITMTSAYNEQFF. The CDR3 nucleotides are TGTGCCATCACTATGACTAGTGCCTACAATGAGCAGTTCTTC.